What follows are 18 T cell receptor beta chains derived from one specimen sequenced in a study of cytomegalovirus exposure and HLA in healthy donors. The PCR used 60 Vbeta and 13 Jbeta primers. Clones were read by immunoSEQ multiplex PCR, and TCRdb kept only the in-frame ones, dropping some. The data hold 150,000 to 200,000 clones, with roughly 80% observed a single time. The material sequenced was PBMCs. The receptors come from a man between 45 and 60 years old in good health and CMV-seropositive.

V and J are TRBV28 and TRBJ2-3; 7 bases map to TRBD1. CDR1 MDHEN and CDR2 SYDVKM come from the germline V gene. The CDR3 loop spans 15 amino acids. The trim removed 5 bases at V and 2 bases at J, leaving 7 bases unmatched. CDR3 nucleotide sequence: TGTGCCAGCAGTCCGACAGGGATAGACACAGATACGCAGTATTTT. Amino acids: CASSPTGIDTDTQYF.

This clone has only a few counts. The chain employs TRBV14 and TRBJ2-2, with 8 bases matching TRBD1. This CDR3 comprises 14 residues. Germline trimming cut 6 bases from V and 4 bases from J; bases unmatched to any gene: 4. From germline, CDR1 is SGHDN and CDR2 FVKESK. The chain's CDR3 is CASRSGGGTGELFF. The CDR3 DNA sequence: TGTGCCAGCAGATCAGGGGGCGGCACCGGGGAGCTGTTTTTT.

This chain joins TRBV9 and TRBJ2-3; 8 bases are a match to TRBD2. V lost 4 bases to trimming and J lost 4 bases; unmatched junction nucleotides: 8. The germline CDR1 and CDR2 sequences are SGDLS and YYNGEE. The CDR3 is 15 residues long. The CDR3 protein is CASSRGGLVADTQYF. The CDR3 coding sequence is TGTGCCAGCAGCAGGGGGGGACTAGTGGCAGATACGCAGTATTTT.

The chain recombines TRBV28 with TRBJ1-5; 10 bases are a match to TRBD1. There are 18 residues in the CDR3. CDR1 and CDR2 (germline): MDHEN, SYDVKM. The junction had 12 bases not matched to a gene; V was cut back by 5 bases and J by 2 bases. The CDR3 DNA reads TGTGCCAGCAGTCTAGGACAGGGGGAAGGCCTCGGCAATCAGCCCCAGCATTTT. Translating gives CASSLGQGEGLGNQPQHF.

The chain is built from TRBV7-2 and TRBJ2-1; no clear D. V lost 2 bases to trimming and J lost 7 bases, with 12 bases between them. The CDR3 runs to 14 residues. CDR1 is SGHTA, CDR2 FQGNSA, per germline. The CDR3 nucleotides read TGTGCCAGCAGCTTAACCCAATCCGGGAATGAGCAGTTCTTC. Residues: CASSLTQSGNEQFF.

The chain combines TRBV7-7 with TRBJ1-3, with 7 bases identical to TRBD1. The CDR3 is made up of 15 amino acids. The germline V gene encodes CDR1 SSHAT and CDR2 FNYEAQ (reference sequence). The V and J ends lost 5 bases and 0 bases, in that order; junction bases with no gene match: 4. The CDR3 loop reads CASSPDRSSGNTIYF. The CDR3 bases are TGTGCCAGCAGCCCGGACAGGAGCTCTGGAAACACCATATATTTT.

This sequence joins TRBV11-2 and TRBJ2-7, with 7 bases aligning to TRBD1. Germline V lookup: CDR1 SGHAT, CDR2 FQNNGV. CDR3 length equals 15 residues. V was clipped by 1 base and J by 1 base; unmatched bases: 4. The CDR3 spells CASSLVSRGSYEQYF. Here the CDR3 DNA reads TGTGCCAGCAGCTTAGTGAGCAGGGGGTCCTACGAGCAGTACTTC.

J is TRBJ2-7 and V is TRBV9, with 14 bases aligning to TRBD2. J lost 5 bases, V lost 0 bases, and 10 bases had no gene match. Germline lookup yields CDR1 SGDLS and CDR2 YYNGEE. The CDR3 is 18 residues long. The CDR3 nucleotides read TGTGCCAGCAGCGTAGGCCCGGGGACTAGCGGGAGTTGGGACGAGCAGTACTTC. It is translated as CASSVGPGTSGSWDEQYF.

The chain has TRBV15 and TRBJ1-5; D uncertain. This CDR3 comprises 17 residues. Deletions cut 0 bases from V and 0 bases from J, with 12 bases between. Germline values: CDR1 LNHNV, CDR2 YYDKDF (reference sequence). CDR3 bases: TGTGCCACCAGCAGAGATTTACGGGGATATAGCAATCAGCCCCAGCATTTT. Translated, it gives CATSRDLRGYSNQPQHF.

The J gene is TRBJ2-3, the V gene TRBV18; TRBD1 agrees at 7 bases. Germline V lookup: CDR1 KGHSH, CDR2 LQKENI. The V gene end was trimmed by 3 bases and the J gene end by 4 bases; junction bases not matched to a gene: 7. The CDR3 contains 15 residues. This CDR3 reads CASSPDRLGSDTQYF. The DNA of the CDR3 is TGTGCCAGCTCACCGGACAGGCTTGGATCAGATACGCAGTATTTT. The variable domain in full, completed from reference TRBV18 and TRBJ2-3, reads NAGVMQNPRHLVRRRGQEARLRCSPMKGHSHVYWYRQLPEEGLKFMVYLQKENIIDESGMPKERFSAEFPKEGPSILRIQQVVRGDSAAYFCASSPDRLGSDTQYFGPGTRLTVL.

The CDR3 is CAGGRDTHYNEQFF. The CDR3 nucleotides read TGTGCCGGGGGCCGGGACACCCACTACAATGAGCAGTTCTTC. The rearrangement links TRBV6-4 to TRBJ2-1; maybe TRBD1 (6 bases). Germline values: CDR1 MRHNA, CDR2 SNTAGT. Trimming pared 11 bases from V and 3 bases from J, leaving 17 bases between. CDR3 length equals 14 residues.

Written as DNA, the CDR3 is TGTGCCAGCTCCCCTCATGACATCAGCAATCAGCCCCAGCATTTT. It codes for CASSPHDISNQPQHF. The chain is built from TRBV28 and TRBJ1-5; D remains unclear. V shed 8 bases and J shed 1 base, with 15 bases lying between them. This CDR3 contains 15 residues. Germline CDR1 MDHEN, CDR2 SYDVKM.

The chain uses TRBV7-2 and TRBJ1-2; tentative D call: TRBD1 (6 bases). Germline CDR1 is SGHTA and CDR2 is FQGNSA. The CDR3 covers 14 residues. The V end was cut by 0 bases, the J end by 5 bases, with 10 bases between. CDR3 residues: CASSLATGWYGYTF. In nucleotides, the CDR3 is TGTGCCAGCAGCTTAGCTACAGGGTGGTATGGCTACACCTTC.

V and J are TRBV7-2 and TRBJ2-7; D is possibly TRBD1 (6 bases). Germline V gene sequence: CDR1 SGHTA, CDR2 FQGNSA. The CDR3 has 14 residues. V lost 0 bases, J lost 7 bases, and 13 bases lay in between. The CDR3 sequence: CASSLALRGLEQYF. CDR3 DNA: TGTGCCAGCAGCTTAGCGTTGAGGGGGTTGGAGCAGTACTTC.

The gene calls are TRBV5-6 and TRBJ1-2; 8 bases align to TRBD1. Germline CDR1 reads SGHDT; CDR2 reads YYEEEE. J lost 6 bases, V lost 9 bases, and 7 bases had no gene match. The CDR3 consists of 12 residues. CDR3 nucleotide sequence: TGTGCCACACACAGGGGGTATCATGGCTACACCTTC. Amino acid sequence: CATHRGYHGYTF.

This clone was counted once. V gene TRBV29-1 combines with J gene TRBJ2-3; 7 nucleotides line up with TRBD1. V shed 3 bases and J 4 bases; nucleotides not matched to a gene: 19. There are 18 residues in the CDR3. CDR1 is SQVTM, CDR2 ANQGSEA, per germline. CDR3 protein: CSVEALGTARYSPDTQYF. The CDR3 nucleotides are TGCAGCGTTGAGGCCCTCGGGACAGCGAGGTATTCCCCAGATACGCAGTATTTT.

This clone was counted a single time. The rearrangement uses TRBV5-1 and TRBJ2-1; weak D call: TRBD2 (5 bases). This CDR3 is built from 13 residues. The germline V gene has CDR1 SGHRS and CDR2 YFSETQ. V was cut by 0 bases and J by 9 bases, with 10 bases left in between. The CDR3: CASSLDRGFEQFF. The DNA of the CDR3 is TGCGCCAGCAGCTTGGACCGCGGGTTTGAGCAGTTCTTC.

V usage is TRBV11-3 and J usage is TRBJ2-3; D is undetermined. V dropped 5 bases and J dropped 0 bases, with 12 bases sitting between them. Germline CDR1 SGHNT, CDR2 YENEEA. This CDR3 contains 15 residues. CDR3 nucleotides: TGTGCCAGCAGCGTCTCGGCGGTAAGCACAGATACGCAGTATTTT. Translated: CASSVSAVSTDTQYF. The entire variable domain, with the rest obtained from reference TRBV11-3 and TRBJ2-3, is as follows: EAGVVQSPRYKIIEKKQPVAFWCNPISGHNTLYWYLQNLGQGPELLIRYENEEAVDDSQLPKDRFSAERLKGVDSTLKIQPAELGDSAVYLCASSVSAVSTDTQYFGPGTRLTVL.